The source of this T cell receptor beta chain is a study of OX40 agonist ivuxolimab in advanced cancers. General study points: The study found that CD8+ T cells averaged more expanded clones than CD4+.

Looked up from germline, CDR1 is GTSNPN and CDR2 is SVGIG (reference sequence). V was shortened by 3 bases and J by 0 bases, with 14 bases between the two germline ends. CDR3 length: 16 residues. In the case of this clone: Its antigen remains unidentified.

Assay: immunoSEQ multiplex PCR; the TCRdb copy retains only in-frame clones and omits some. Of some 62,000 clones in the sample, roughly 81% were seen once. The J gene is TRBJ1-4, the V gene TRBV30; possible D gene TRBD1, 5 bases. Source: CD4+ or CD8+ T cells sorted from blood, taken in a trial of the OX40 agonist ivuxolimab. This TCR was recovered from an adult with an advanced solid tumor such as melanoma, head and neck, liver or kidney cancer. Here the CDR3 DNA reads TGTGCCTGGAGGCATGGACACCAGGCAACTAATGAAAAACTGTTTTTT. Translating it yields CAWRHGHQATNEKLFF.